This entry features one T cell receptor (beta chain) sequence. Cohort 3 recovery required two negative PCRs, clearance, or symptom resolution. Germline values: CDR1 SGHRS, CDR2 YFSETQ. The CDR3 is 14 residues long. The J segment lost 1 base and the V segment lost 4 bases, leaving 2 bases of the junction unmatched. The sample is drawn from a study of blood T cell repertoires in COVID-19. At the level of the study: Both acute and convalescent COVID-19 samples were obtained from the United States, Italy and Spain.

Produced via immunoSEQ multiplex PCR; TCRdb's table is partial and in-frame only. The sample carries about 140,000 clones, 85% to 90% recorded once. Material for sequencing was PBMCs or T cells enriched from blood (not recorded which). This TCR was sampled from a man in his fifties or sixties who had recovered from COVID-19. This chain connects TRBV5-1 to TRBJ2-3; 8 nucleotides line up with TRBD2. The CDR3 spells CASSSSGGTDTQYF. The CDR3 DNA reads TGCGCCAGCAGCAGTAGCGGGGGCACAGATACGCAGTATTTT.